These 9 T cell receptor beta chains were sequenced from one sample in a study of response to subunit inactivated influenza vaccine. In TCRdb, the RT-PCR reads were re-called with MiXCR into one record per CDR3 protein. The sample has about 480,000 distinct CDR3 sequences, 11% seen once. The sequencing used PBMCs from blood, collected roughly 48 days after vaccination. These receptors were obtained from a man aged 45-65 years who received an inactivated influenza vaccine.

The sample holds a few counts of this clonotype. The V call is TRBV24-1, the J call TRBJ2-5; D ambiguous. The CDR3 runs to 15 residues. V was clipped by 4 bases and J by 5 bases, with 16 bases between them. The germline V gene encodes CDR1 KGHDR and CDR2 SFDVKD. The DNA for the CDR3 is TGTGCCACCAGTGACCCGACTGGGTCTGGGGAGACCCAGTACTTC. Translated, it gives CATSDPTGSGETQYF.

This clonotype has at least ten counts. V gene TRBV7-9 combines with J gene TRBJ2-4, with 7 bases fitting TRBD2. The CDR3 length is 15 residues. The V gene end was trimmed by 5 bases and the J gene end by 6 bases; junction bases not matched to a gene: 10. The germline V gene encodes CDR1 SEHNR and CDR2 FQNEAQ (reference sequence). CDR3 sequence reads: CASSIVSGRGNIQYF. The CDR3 DNA is TGTGCCAGCAGCATCGTCTCAGGGAGGGGAAACATTCAGTACTTC. The whole variable domain, filled in from reference TRBV7-9 and TRBJ2-4, reads DTGVSQNPRHKITKRGQNVTFRCDPISEHNRLYWYRQTLGQGPEFLTYFQNEAQLEKSRLLSDRFSAERPKGSFSTLEIQRTEQGDSAMYLCASSIVSGRGNIQYFGAGTRLSVL.

This clonotype was observed a few times. The V and J genes are TRBV5-1 and TRBJ2-5; D might be TRBD1 or TRBD2, each matching 6 bases. There are 15 residues in the CDR3. Germline CDR1 reads SGHRS; CDR2 reads YFSETQ. The V end lost 2 bases, the J end lost 6 bases, and 17 bases lay between the germline ends. The CDR3 spells CASSLSGGPVKTQYF. CDR3 bases: TGCGCCAGCAGCTTATCCGGGGGCCCGGTGAAGACCCAGTACTTC.

This clonotype was seen more than once but under ten times. The rearrangement joins TRBV10-3 to TRBJ2-5, with 14 bases identical to TRBD2. The CDR3 is 14 amino acids. The V gene's germline CDR1 is ENHRY and CDR2 SYGVKD. Unmatched junction bases numbered 6, after V lost 10 bases and J lost 5 bases. The CDR3 protein is CATGLAGVSETQYF. In nucleotides, the CDR3 is TGTGCCACGGGACTAGCGGGAGTCTCTGAGACCCAGTACTTC.

The CDR3 reads CASTAYSNQPQHF. For the CDR3, the DNA is TGTGCCAGCACTGCGTATAGCAATCAGCCCCAGCATTTT. This rearrangement joins TRBV6-6 to TRBJ1-5; D is ambiguous. Between the trimmed V and J ends, which lost 7 bases and 0 bases, there was a span of 7 bases. Germline-derived CDR1 and CDR2 are MNHNY and SVGAGI (reference sequence). CDR3 length: 13 amino acids.

In this sample, this clonotype turned up many times. The CDR3 reads CATPGLAGIEQFF. The CDR3 DNA sequence: TGTGCCACACCGGGACTAGCGGGAATTGAGCAGTTCTTC. This rearrangement joins TRBV12-3 or TRBV12-4 to TRBJ2-1, with 13 bases matching TRBD2. Germline trimming cut 10 bases from V and 9 bases from J; bases unmatched to any gene: 6. The CDR3 sequence is 13 residues long.

CDR3 loop: CASSSAPPGASYEQYF. The DNA of the CDR3 is TGTGCCAGCAGCTCGGCCCCTCCAGGGGCTTCCTACGAGCAGTACTTC. The chain uses TRBV7-9 and TRBJ2-7, with TRBD1 as a possible D gene (6 bases). The CDR3 loop spans 16 amino acids. In germline, CDR1 is SEHNR, CDR2 FQNEAQ (reference sequence). The V end was cut by 4 bases, the J end by 1 base, with 17 bases between.

The sample holds a few counts of this clonotype. The rearrangement uses TRBV20-1 and TRBJ2-2; TRBD2 matches 13 bases. The J segment lost 4 bases and the V segment lost 6 bases, leaving 8 bases of the junction unmatched. This CDR3 region has 16 residues. Germline V gives CDR1 DFQATT, CDR2 SNEGSKA (reference sequence). CDR3 nucleotides: TGCAGTGCCCAGGGACTAGCGGGATATGTCACCGGGGAGCTGTTTTTT. It yields the protein CSAQGLAGYVTGELFF.

The gene calls are TRBV4-3 and TRBJ2-2; either TRBD1 or TRBD2 may fit D (5 bases each). Trimming shortened V by 0 bases and J by 0 bases, and 11 bases separated the two germline ends. The CDR3 spans 17 residues. CDR1 and CDR2 from the germline V gene are LGHNA and YSLEER. CDR3 DNA sequence: TGCGCCAGCAGCCAAGATATTCGGGGCGCGAACACCGGGGAGCTGTTTTTT. It encodes CASSQDIRGANTGELFF.